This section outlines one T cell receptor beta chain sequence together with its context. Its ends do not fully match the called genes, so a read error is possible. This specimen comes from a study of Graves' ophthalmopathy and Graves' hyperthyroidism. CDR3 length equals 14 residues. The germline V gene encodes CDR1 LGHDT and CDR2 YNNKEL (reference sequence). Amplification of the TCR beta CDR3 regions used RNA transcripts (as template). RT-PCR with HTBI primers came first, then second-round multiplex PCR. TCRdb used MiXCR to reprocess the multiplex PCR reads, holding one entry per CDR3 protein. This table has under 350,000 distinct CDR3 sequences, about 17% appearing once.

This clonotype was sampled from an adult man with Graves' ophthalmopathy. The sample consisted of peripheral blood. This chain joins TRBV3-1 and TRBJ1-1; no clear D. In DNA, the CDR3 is TGTGCCAGCAGCGAACGGACGGGGAACACTGAAGCCTTCTTT. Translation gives CASSERTGNTEAFF. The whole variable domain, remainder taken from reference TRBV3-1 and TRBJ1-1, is DTAVSQTPKYLVTQMGNDKSIKCEQNLGHDTMYWYKQDSKKFLKIMFSYNNKELIINETVPNRFSPKSPDKAHLNLHINSLELGDSAVYFCASSERTGNTEAFFGQGTRLTVV.